These 32 T cell receptor beta chains came from one sample sequenced in a study of CD8 T cells in ankylosing spondylitis. What these receptors recognize is not known. TCRdb ran MiXCR on the 5' RACE reads and lists one entry per CDR3 protein. The sample has 750,000 to 850,000 distinct CDR3 sequences; approximately 12% are singletons. Study-wide points: Ankylosing spondylitis blood appeared to carry a characteristic TCR beta motif of under ten highly homologous variants.

Sequenced: blood, either unsorted or a sorted T cell fraction (not recorded which). These receptors originate from a male donor with ankylosing spondylitis.

The chain carries TRBV6-1 and TRBJ2-1; D not certain. The length of the CDR3 is 14 residues. V was cut by 6 bases and J by 2 bases, with 11 bases left in between. The V gene's germline CDR1 is MNHNS and CDR2 SASEGT. The CDR3 DNA reads as TGTGCCAGCAGCCGCCGCTTACCCTACAATGAGCAGTTCTTC. This encodes CASSRRLPYNEQFF.

This clonotype has only a few counts. J is TRBJ1-2 and V is TRBV5-6; D may be TRBD1 (6 bases). The CDR3 is 15 residues long. Between the trimmed V and J ends, which lost 2 bases and 4 bases, there was a span of 15 bases. Germline CDR1 is SGHDT and CDR2 is YYEEEE. CDR3 sequence (DNA): TGTGCCAGCAGCTTCACCCGGGGGGGGCCCTATGGCTACACCTTC. This translates into CASSFTRGGPYGYTF.

The chain has TRBV20-1 and TRBJ2-1, with 10 bases that match TRBD2. The V gene end was trimmed by 3 bases and the J gene end by 0 bases; junction bases not matched to a gene: 5. The CDR3 extends over 16 amino acids. The germline gives CDR1 DFQATT, CDR2 SNEGSKA (reference sequence). The DNA of the CDR3 is TGCAGTGCTAGCGAGGCTAGCGGGAGCTCCTACAATGAGCAGTTCTTC. Translating gives CSASEASGSSYNEQFF.

The chain employs TRBV20-1 and TRBJ2-2, with 8 bases matching TRBD1. Germline CDR1 DFQATT, CDR2 SNEGSKA (reference sequence). V lost 6 bases to trimming and J lost 3 bases; unmatched junction nucleotides: 6. This CDR3 is built from 14 residues. The CDR3 nucleotides are TGCAGTGCACGGACAGGGCGTCACACCGGGGAGCTGTTTTTT. Amino acids: CSARTGRHTGELFF.

This chain uses TRBV20-1 with TRBJ1-2; the D gene is possibly TRBD1 (6 bases). The CDR3 is 15 residues long. In germline, CDR1 is DFQATT, CDR2 SNEGSKA (reference sequence). The V and J ends lost 0 bases and 8 bases respectively, with 19 bases between them. The CDR3 DNA sequence: TGCAGTGCTAGAGATATAATCGGACAGTCTGGCGGCTACACCTTC. Its protein is CSARDIIGQSGGYTF.

This clonotype was observed many times. The gene calls are TRBV9 and TRBJ2-3; TRBD2 is a possible D gene (7 bases). CDR1 and CDR2 from the germline V gene are SGDLS and YYNGEE. This CDR3 contains 15 residues. With 0 bases removed from V and 2 bases from J, the gap between germline ends came to 10 bases. The CDR3 nucleotides read TGTGCCAGCAGCGTAGCGGGGGGCCTCACAGATACGCAGTATTTT. Translating gives CASSVAGGLTDTQYF.

The rearrangement links TRBV30 to TRBJ1-2; the D is unclear. V lost 0 bases and J lost 2, with 7 bases in between. Germline V CDR1 and CDR2: GTSNPN, SVGIG (reference sequence). This CDR3 is built from 13 residues. This CDR3 reads CAWSVRANYGYTF. The CDR3, as DNA: TGTGCCTGGAGTGTACGGGCCAACTATGGCTACACCTTC. Full variable domain (rest looked up from reference TRBV30 and TRBJ1-2): SQTIHQWPATLVQPVGSPLSLECTVEGTSNPNLYWYRQAAGRGLQLLFYSVGIGQISSEVPQNLSASRPQDRQFILSSKKLLLSDSGFYLCAWSVRANYGYTFGSGTRLTVV.

This clonotype was seen a few times. The chain carries TRBV3-1 and TRBJ1-1; D gene unclear. Trimming removed 1 base at V and 6 bases at J, with 9 bases between. Germline CDR1 LGHDT, CDR2 YNNKEL (reference sequence). There are 13 residues in the CDR3. CDR3 bases: TGTGCCAGCAGCCAAGGACGGTCTCCTGAAGCTTTCTTT. Protein product: CASSQGRSPEAFF.

The chain couples TRBV18 to TRBJ1-4; no definite D call. In germline, CDR1 is KGHSH, CDR2 LQKENI. Deletions cut 1 base from V and 8 bases from J, with 14 bases between. The CDR3 spans 15 residues. The CDR3 DNA is TGTGCCAGCTCACCACAGGGTAGGCGAAGGGAAAAACTGTTTTTT. It encodes CASSPQGRRREKLFF.

The chain combines TRBV28 with TRBJ1-5; D is uncertain. Between the trimmed V and J ends, which lost 8 bases and 3 bases, there was a span of 17 bases. CDR3 size: 15 residues. Germline V gene lookup returns CDR1 MDHEN and CDR2 SYDVKM. CDR3 amino acids: CASSTPGRPNQPQHF. Here the CDR3 DNA reads TGTGCCAGCTCCACTCCCGGCAGGCCCAATCAGCCCCAGCATTTT.

This clonotype was seen only a few times. This chain uses TRBV18 with TRBJ2-5, with 7 nucleotides matching TRBD1. V trimming: 5 bases; J trimming: 5 bases; junction bases outside the gene matches: 14. CDR1 is KGHSH, CDR2 LQKENI, per germline. There are 16 residues in the CDR3. The CDR3 region is CASSSKGQDTMETQYF. In DNA, the CDR3 is TGTGCCAGCTCATCTAAAGGACAGGATACTATGGAGACCCAGTACTTC.

This clonotype has just a few counts. The chain couples TRBV6-2 or TRBV6-3 to TRBJ2-5, with 11 bases matching TRBD1. CDR1 and CDR2 (germline): MNHEY, SVGEGT. The CDR3 totals 18 residues. The J segment lost 5 bases and the V segment lost 5 bases, leaving 16 bases of the junction unmatched. The CDR3 bases are TGTGCCAGCAGTGTGACGTTCGCCGGGACAGGGGGGCAGGAGACCCAGTACTTC. It is translated as CASSVTFAGTGGQETQYF.

This clonotype has ten or more counts. This chain links TRBV6-1 with TRBJ1-1, with D possibly TRBD1 on 6 matching bases. This CDR3 has 13 residues. Trimming removed 9 bases at V and 2 bases at J, with 13 bases between. Germline CDR1 MNHNS, CDR2 SASEGT. This CDR3 reads CASKQGLNTEAFF. For the CDR3, the DNA is TGTGCCAGTAAACAGGGTCTAAACACTGAAGCTTTCTTT.

This clonotype was detected a few times. The J gene is TRBJ1-1, the V gene TRBV9; D not resolved. Germline CDR1 and CDR2: SGDLS and YYNGEE. The CDR3 runs 14 residues. V was shortened by 4 bases and J by 6 bases, with 16 bases between the two germline ends. The CDR3 here is CASSRILGSPEAFF. CDR3 in DNA: TGTGCCAGCAGCAGAATTCTAGGGAGCCCTGAAGCTTTCTTT. Looking up the rest from reference TRBV9 and TRBJ1-1 gives the full variable domain: DSGVTQTPKHLITATGQRVTLRCSPRSGDLSVYWYQQSLDQGLQFLIQYYNGEERAKGNILERFSAQQFPDLHSELNLSSLELGDSALYFCASSRILGSPEAFFGQGTRLTVV.

This clonotype has more than one count but fewer than ten. The rearrangement links TRBV6-2 or TRBV6-3 to TRBJ2-5; D remains unclear. The V end lost 0 bases, the J end lost 2 bases, and 16 bases lay between the germline ends. This CDR3 has 17 residues. Germline V gene lookup returns CDR1 MNHEY and CDR2 SVGEGT. The CDR3 nucleotides are TGTGCCAGCAGTTACTCGATCCTAACCTTCGATCAAGAGACCCAGTACTTC. Its translation is CASSYSILTFDQETQYF.

This clonotype has only a few counts. The rearrangement joins TRBV18 to TRBJ2-5; D is uncertain. Germline-derived CDR1 and CDR2 are KGHSH and LQKENI. Trimming cost V 3 bases and J 5 bases, with 7 bases left between them. The CDR3 covers 12 residues. The chain's CDR3 is CASSPPWETQYF. For the CDR3, the DNA is TGTGCCAGCTCACCTCCTTGGGAGACCCAGTACTTC.

The V call is TRBV30, the J call TRBJ2-1, with D possibly being TRBD2 (6 bases). Per the germline V gene, CDR1 is GTSNPN and CDR2 is SVGIG (reference sequence). The CDR3 runs 15 residues. V lost 4 bases and J 0 bases, leaving 13 bases between the germline ends. In DNA, the CDR3 is TGTGCCTGGACTATGGGTAGCGGCTCCTACAATGAGCAGTTCTTC. This encodes CAWTMGSGSYNEQFF.

The J gene is TRBJ2-5, the V gene TRBV20-1, with TRBD2 matching over 11 bases. The CDR3 length is 16 residues. The J segment lost 5 bases and the V segment lost 2 bases, leaving 10 bases of the junction unmatched. Germline CDR1 reads DFQATT; CDR2 reads SNEGSKA (reference sequence). The CDR3 spells CSARSPLAGESETQYF. The CDR3 region has the DNA TGCAGTGCTAGATCGCCACTAGCGGGAGAATCGGAGACCCAGTACTTC.

This clonotype was counted at least ten times. The chain combines TRBV29-1 with TRBJ1-1; tentatively, D is TRBD1 (5 bases). This CDR3 is built from 12 residues. Germline CDR1 is SQVTM and CDR2 is ANQGSEA. Trimming took off 3 bases at V and 1 base at J, with 6 bases between the two ends. The CDR3 DNA is TGCAGCGTTGACGACAGGAACACTGAAGCTTTCTTT. Translation gives CSVDDRNTEAFF.

This chain joins TRBV7-2 and TRBJ1-2; D gene uncertain. Trimming pared 3 bases from V and 3 bases from J, leaving 11 bases between. Germline CDR1 is SGHTA and CDR2 is FQGNSA. This CDR3 region has 14 residues. The CDR3 spells CASSFQFWDYGYTF. Here the CDR3 DNA reads TGTGCCAGCAGCTTCCAATTCTGGGACTATGGCTACACCTTC.

This chain uses TRBV18 with TRBJ2-7, with TRBD1 matching 7 bases. V trimming: 2 bases; J trimming: 0 bases; junction bases outside the gene matches: 7. CDR1 and CDR2 (germline): KGHSH, LQKENI. CDR3 size: 16 residues. The CDR3 sequence: CASSPKRQGSSYEQYF. The DNA for the CDR3 is TGTGCCAGCTCACCAAAACGACAGGGTAGCTCCTACGAGCAGTACTTC.

This chain uses TRBV7-2 with TRBJ2-1; unclear D gene. The V gene lost 5 bases and the J gene lost 11 bases, with 13 bases spanning the gap. The CDR3 loop spans 12 amino acids. The germline V gene has CDR1 SGHTA and CDR2 FQGNSA. CDR3 protein: CASSPLGPKQFF. For the CDR3, the DNA is TGTGCCAGCAGCCCCCTGGGCCCTAAGCAGTTCTTC. Variable domain in full (rest from reference TRBV7-2 and TRBJ2-1): GAGVSQSPSNKVTEKGKDVELRCDPISGHTALYWYRQSLGQGLEFLIYFQGNSAPDKSGLPSDRFSAERTGGSVSTLTIQRTQQEDSAVYLCASSPLGPKQFFGPGTRLTVL.

The chain recombines TRBV9 with TRBJ2-2; TRBD1 matches 8 bases. V lost 7 bases to trimming and J lost 4 bases; unmatched junction nucleotides: 12. This CDR3 contains 16 residues. The germline V gene encodes CDR1 SGDLS and CDR2 YYNGEE. The CDR3 DNA sequence: TGTGCCAGCGGCCAGGGGGCGAAACGGGGCACCGGGGAGCTGTTTTTT. It codes for CASGQGAKRGTGELFF. Complete variable domain (other parts from reference TRBV9 and TRBJ2-2): DSGVTQTPKHLITATGQRVTLRCSPRSGDLSVYWYQQSLDQGLQFLIQYYNGEERAKGNILERFSAQQFPDLHSELNLSSLELGDSALYFCASGQGAKRGTGELFFGEGSRLTVL.

This clonotype was detected a few times. V usage is TRBV18 and J usage is TRBJ1-1, with TRBD1 identical over 7 bases. This CDR3 contains 18 residues. The germline V gene encodes CDR1 KGHSH and CDR2 LQKENI. Germline trimming cut 2 bases from V and 4 bases from J; bases unmatched to any gene: 16. CDR3 bases: TGTGCCAGCTCACCAATATCTCCTCGGGACAGCGAATTCACTGAAGCTTTCTTT. Its protein is CASSPISPRDSEFTEAFF.

This clonotype showed up just a few times. The chain couples TRBV6-1 to TRBJ2-7, with D tentatively TRBD1 (6 bases). The CDR3 totals 15 residues. With 6 bases removed from V and 0 bases from J, the gap between germline ends came to 15 bases. The germline V gene has CDR1 MNHNS and CDR2 SASEGT. The CDR3 region has the DNA TGTGCCAGCAGCTCGACAGGCCGACTCTCCTACGAGCAGTACTTC. Translating it yields CASSSTGRLSYEQYF.

This clonotype was picked up a small number of times. This CDR3 is CASRNSWGQGGTGELFF. The CDR3 nucleotides read TGTGCCAGCAGAAACTCCTGGGGACAGGGGGGCACCGGGGAGCTGTTTTTT. The chain couples TRBV11-2 to TRBJ2-2; 11 bases are a match to TRBD1. Looked up from germline, CDR1 is SGHAT and CDR2 is FQNNGV. The V segment lost 6 bases and the J segment 4 bases; nucleotides outside the gene matches: 10. This CDR3 is 17 amino acids long.

This clonotype was found many times. V and J are TRBV29-1 and TRBJ2-2; TRBD2 is a possible D gene (6 bases). Germline V gives CDR1 SQVTM, CDR2 ANQGSEA. The CDR3 has 15 residues. Trimming took off 6 bases at V and 0 bases at J, with 14 bases between the two ends. The DNA of the CDR3 is TGCAGCGTCCCTAGCGACAATACGAACACCGGGGAGCTGTTTTTT. This codes for CSVPSDNTNTGELFF.

Only a few counts were recorded for this clonotype. The chain employs TRBV30 and TRBJ1-5; D unclear. With 2 bases removed from V and 2 bases from J, the gap between germline ends came to 10 bases. The CDR3 is 14 amino acids. Germline loops: CDR1 GTSNPN, CDR2 SVGIG (reference sequence). CDR3 DNA: TGTGCCTGGAGTATTGGGTTAGGCAATCAGCCCCAGCATTTT. Residues: CAWSIGLGNQPQHF.

This clonotype was seen a few times. The CDR3 reads CAETLAATDTQYF. DNA of the CDR3: TGTGCCGAAACCTTAGCGGCCACAGATACGCAGTATTTT. The chain uses TRBV7-2 and TRBJ2-3; weak D call: TRBD2 (6 bases). The CDR3 length is 13 residues. V was trimmed by 11 bases and J by 2 bases, leaving 14 bases between them. The germline CDR1 and CDR2 sequences are SGHTA and FQGNSA.

This clonotype was picked up a small number of times. The V and J genes are TRBV7-9 and TRBJ1-4; D is ambiguous. V was shortened by 1 base and J by 12 bases, with 9 bases between the two germline ends. The CDR3 loop spans 12 amino acids. Germline CDR1 and CDR2: SEHNR and FQNEAQ (reference sequence). The CDR3 bases are TGTGCCAGCAGCTTAGTAGGAGCGGAACTGTTTTTT. Translated, it gives CASSLVGAELFF.

This clonotype was detected once. This chain links TRBV6-5 with TRBJ2-1; D may correspond to TRBD1 or TRBD2 (5 bases each). V was shortened by 0 bases and J by 5 bases, with 8 bases between the two germline ends. CDR1 and CDR2 from the germline V gene are MNHEY and SVGAGI. The CDR3 runs to 14 residues. CDR3 nucleotide sequence: TGTGCCAGCAGTTACTCGGGACCGAACAATGAGCAGTTCTTC. Translation gives CASSYSGPNNEQFF.

This clonotype was recorded many times. This sequence joins TRBV29-1 and TRBJ2-5, with unresolved D. Between the trimmed V and J ends, which lost 7 bases and 0 bases, there was a span of 12 bases. CDR3 length equals 13 residues. Germline lookup yields CDR1 SQVTM and CDR2 ANQGSEA. Here the CDR3 reads CSAGTQYQETQYF. The CDR3 nucleotides are TGCAGCGCGGGTACACAGTACCAAGAGACCCAGTACTTC. Based on the CDR3 plus reference TRBV29-1 and TRBJ2-5, the full variable domain is SAVISQKPSRDICQRGTSLTIQCQVDSQVTMMFWYRQQPGQSLTLIATANQGSEATYESGFVIDKFPISRPNLTFSTLTVSNMSPEDSSIYLCSAGTQYQETQYFGPGTRLLVL.